Shown below are 4 T cell receptor beta chains from a single sample sequenced in a study of T cell repertoires in cytomegalovirus infection. TCRdb processed the reads anew with MiXCR; each CDR3 protein has one entry. The sample consists of some 600,000 distinct CDR3 sequences, about 24% of them appearing once. Specimen: CD8+ T cells from PBMCs. Receptors were obtained from a human donor in good health (CMV status not recorded). Some clones in this sample may be carry-over from other donors' samples.

The J gene is TRBJ2-1, the V gene TRBV29-1; D may be TRBD1 or TRBD2 (7 bases each). Between the trimmed V and J ends, which lost 6 bases and 1 base, there was a span of 19 bases. Germline CDR1 reads SQVTM; CDR2 reads ANQGSEA. CDR3 size: 16 residues. CDR3 coding DNA: TGCAGCGTCCAGGGAGGGGGCGGGAAGTCCTACAATGAGCAGTTCTTC. Translation gives CSVQGGGGKSYNEQFF.

This chain uses TRBV19 with TRBJ2-7; D is possibly TRBD1 or TRBD2 (5 bases each). From germline, CDR1 is LNHDA and CDR2 SQIVND (reference sequence). The V gene lost 10 bases and the J gene lost 3 bases, with 16 bases spanning the gap. This CDR3 contains 13 residues. For the CDR3, the DNA is TGTGCCACCAGAGGGGACGCATACTACGAGCAGTACTTC. Translating it yields CATRGDAYYEQYF.

The chain has TRBV20-1 and TRBJ1-1; D remains ambiguous. V was cut by 0 bases and J by 5 bases, with 13 bases left in between. This CDR3 comprises 14 residues. Germline V lookup: CDR1 DFQATT, CDR2 SNEGSKA (reference sequence). DNA of the CDR3: TGCAGTGCTAGAGATTACGGGTTGGAAACTGAAGCTTTCTTT. This gives the protein CSARDYGLETEAFF.

This clonotype was counted ten times or more. This chain connects TRBV11-3 to TRBJ2-5; 7 nucleotides agree with TRBD2. V dropped 7 bases and J dropped 5; count of bases not matched to a gene: 10. This CDR3 contains 14 residues. Germline assignment: CDR1 SGHNT and CDR2 YENEEA. This chain's CDR3 is CASIGTGGRETQYF. CDR3 nucleotides: TGTGCCAGCATCGGGACGGGGGGACGTGAGACCCAGTACTTC.